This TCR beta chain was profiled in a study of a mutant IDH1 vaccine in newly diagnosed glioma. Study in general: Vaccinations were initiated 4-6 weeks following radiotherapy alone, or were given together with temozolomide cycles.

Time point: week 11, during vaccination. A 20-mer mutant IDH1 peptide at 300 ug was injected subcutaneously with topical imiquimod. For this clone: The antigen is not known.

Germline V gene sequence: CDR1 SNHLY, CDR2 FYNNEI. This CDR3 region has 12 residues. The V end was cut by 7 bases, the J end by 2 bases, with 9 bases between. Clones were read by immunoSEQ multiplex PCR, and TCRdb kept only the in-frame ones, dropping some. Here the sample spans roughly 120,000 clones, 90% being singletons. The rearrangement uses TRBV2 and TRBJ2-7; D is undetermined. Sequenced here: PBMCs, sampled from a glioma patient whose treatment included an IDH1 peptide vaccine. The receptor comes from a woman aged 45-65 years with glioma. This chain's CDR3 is CASTRHTYEQYF. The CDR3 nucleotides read TGTGCCAGCACAAGGCACACCTACGAGCAGTACTTC.